These 25 T cell receptor beta chains came from one sample sequenced in a study of T cells after somatic rescue of genetic block. The repertoire was sequenced with immunoSEQ multiplex PCR; TCRdb's copy has only in-frame clones and lacks some. Of more than 13,000 clones detected, under 75% appear once; the ten largest clones hold 20% to 25%. Sequences were obtained from peripheral blood mononuclear cells (PBMCs). These receptors were taken from a boy younger than 18.

Turning to this clone: Additional DNA sequences in this sample encode the identical CDR3. The J gene is TRBJ2-3, the V gene TRBV19; TRBD2 aligns across 7 bases. This CDR3 has 14 amino acids. Looked up from germline, CDR1 is LNHDA and CDR2 is SQIVND (reference sequence). With 9 bases clipped from V and 3 bases from J, the junction kept 9 bases outside the gene matches. The CDR3 coding sequence is TGTGCCAGCGGCAAGTGGGGGGGTACAGATACGCAGTATTTT. Amino acid sequence: CASGKWGGTDTQYF.

The chain employs TRBV5-4 and TRBJ2-3, with D perhaps TRBD2 (6 bases). CDR3 length: 15 amino acids. The V end was cut by 4 bases, the J end by 3 bases, with 15 bases between. CDR1 and CDR2 (germline): SGHNT, YYREEE (reference sequence). CDR3: CASSAFPRGTDTQYF. CDR3 DNA: TGTGCCAGCAGCGCCTTTCCGCGGGGAACAGATACGCAGTATTTT.

This sequence joins TRBV28 and TRBJ1-1; no firm D call. Germline CDR1 and CDR2: MDHEN and SYDVKM. Trimming shortened V by 10 bases and J by 1 base, and 16 bases separated the two germline ends. The CDR3 runs to 14 residues. CDR3 DNA sequence: TGTGCCACACGCAAGAGGGTCACGAACACTGAAGCTTTCTTT. Encoded protein: CATRKRVTNTEAFF.

The J gene is TRBJ2-7, the V gene TRBV28; 9 nucleotides align to TRBD1. The CDR3 covers 14 residues. From germline, CDR1 is MDHEN and CDR2 SYDVKM. The V gene end was trimmed by 5 bases and the J gene end by 0 bases; junction bases not matched to a gene: 2. The CDR3 nucleotides are TGTGCCAGCAGTCGGGACAGGGCCTCCTACGAGCAGTACTTC. Translating gives CASSRDRASYEQYF.

This chain links TRBV14 with TRBJ2-5; D gene ambiguous. Trimming shortened V by 1 base and J by 5 bases, and 14 bases separated the two germline ends. Germline V gene sequence: CDR1 SGHDN, CDR2 FVKESK. This CDR3 is built from 15 residues. CDR3 region: CASSQGPRLLETQYF. CDR3 nucleotide sequence: TGTGCCAGCAGCCAAGGCCCCCGGCTCTTGGAGACCCAGTACTTC. The full variable domain, in which reference TRBV14 and TRBJ2-5 provide the parts outside the CDR3, is EAGVTQFPSHSVIEKGQTVTLRCDPISGHDNLYWYRRVMGKEIKFLLHFVKESKQDESGMPNNRFLAERTGGTYSTLKVQPAELEDSGVYFCASSQGPRLLETQYFGPGTRLLVL.

This clone was counted once. The same CDR3 can be traced to other DNA sequences in this sample. V gene TRBV11-2 combines with J gene TRBJ2-7; D is perhaps TRBD1 or TRBD2 (6 bases each). Germline assignment: CDR1 SGHAT and CDR2 FQNNGV. The CDR3 covers 13 residues. The V and J ends lost 3 bases and 6 bases respectively, with 12 bases between them. CDR3 residues: CASSLTGAGEQYF. CDR3 bases: TGTGCCAGCAGCTTGACGGGGGCCGGCGAGCAGTACTTC.

The J gene is TRBJ1-5, the V gene TRBV21-1. TRBV21-1 is a documented pseudogene. The CDR3 is 15 amino acids. Written as DNA, the CDR3 is TGTGCCAGCAGCTTCAGGGAGATTAACAATCAGCCCCAGCATTTT. This encodes CASSFREINNQPQHF.

V usage is TRBV21-1 and J usage is TRBJ2-1; the D call of TRBD2 is as the table states it, not checked on the DNA. TRBV21-1 is described as a pseudogene. The CDR3 runs to 15 residues. The CDR3 protein is CASRKRAAPYNEQFF. In nucleotides, the CDR3 is TGTGCCAGCAGGAAAAGAGCCGCCCCCTACAATGAGCAGTTCTTC.

This clone appeared once. The V gene is TRBV6-1, the J gene TRBJ2-7; D not resolved. In germline, CDR1 is MNHNS, CDR2 SASEGT. Trimming removed 5 bases at V and 7 bases at J, with 15 bases between. The CDR3 spans 13 residues. CDR3 coding DNA: TGTGCCAGCAGTTCCGGGCCCCTCCCTGAGCAGTACTTC. Protein sequence: CASSSGPLPEQYF.

This clone was seen a few times. This chain joins TRBV27 and TRBJ2-2; 10 bases align to TRBD1. CDR3 size: 17 residues. Germline V gives CDR1 MNHEY, CDR2 SMNVEV (reference sequence). V dropped 3 bases and J dropped 5; count of bases not matched to a gene: 9. CDR3 in amino acids: CASSLTGQGVGTGELFF. Written as DNA, the CDR3 is TGTGCCAGCAGTTTGACCGGACAGGGGGTAGGGACCGGGGAGCTGTTTTTT.

This clone rates as medium-sized. The CDR3 sequence: CASSLGGRAPSDTQYF. The CDR3 nucleotides read TGTGCCAGCAGCCTCGGGGGGAGGGCCCCATCGGATACGCAGTATTTT. The chain is built from TRBV5-4 and TRBJ2-3; 7 nucleotides line up with TRBD2. Per germline, CDR1 SGHNT and CDR2 YYREEE (reference sequence). CDR3 length: 16 amino acids. Germline trimming cut 4 bases from V and 6 bases from J; bases unmatched to any gene: 14.

V is TRBV18 and J is TRBJ1-6; TRBD1 agrees at 7 bases. Germline assignment: CDR1 KGHSH and CDR2 LQKENI. The CDR3 extends over 15 amino acids. The junction had 4 bases not matched to a gene; V was cut back by 2 bases and J by 6 bases. Here the CDR3 DNA reads TGTGCCAGCTCACCAAAGGGGGCGGGTAATTCACCCCTCCACTTT. Its protein is CASSPKGAGNSPLHF.

The V gene is TRBV21-1, the J gene TRBJ2-5; the table names TRBD2, a call not compared with the DNA. TRBV21-1 is a pseudogene segment. This CDR3 has 18 residues. The CDR3 region has the DNA TGTGCCAGCAGCAAGGTAGGGCTAGCGGGAAGATTCCAAGAGACCCAGTACTTC. Translation gives CASSKVGLAGRFQETQYF.

V and J are TRBV7-8 and TRBJ2-1; 9 bases are shared with TRBD2. The CDR3 runs 17 residues. In germline, CDR1 is SGHVS, CDR2 FQNEAQ. Trimming cost V 1 base and J 0 bases; bases outside gene matches: 4. The CDR3 DNA reads TGTGCCAGCAGCTTAGAGAGCGGGGGGAGCTCCTACAATGAGCAGTTCTTC. This codes for CASSLESGGSSYNEQFF.

The rearrangement joins TRBV18 to TRBJ1-1, with TRBD1 matching over 7 bases. CDR1 KGHSH and CDR2 LQKENI come from the germline V gene. The V segment lost 3 bases and the J segment 0 bases; nucleotides outside the gene matches: 4. The CDR3 spans 15 residues. The CDR3 DNA reads as TGTGCCAGCTCACCTAACAGGGGCATGAACACTGAAGCTTTCTTT. Encoded protein: CASSPNRGMNTEAFF.

This sequence joins TRBV28 and TRBJ2-6; D is possibly TRBD1 or TRBD2 (5 bases each). The CDR3 totals 15 residues. Per the germline V gene, CDR1 is MDHEN and CDR2 is SYDVKM. With 0 bases removed from V and 2 bases from J, the gap between germline ends came to 5 bases. The CDR3 loop reads CASSLWGAGANVLTF. The CDR3 DNA follows: TGTGCCAGCAGTTTATGGGGGGCTGGGGCCAACGTCCTGACTTTC.

This clone was counted only a few times. This chain connects TRBV5-1 to TRBJ2-7; 11 bases agree with TRBD2. The CDR3 consists of 13 residues. Germline V gene lookup returns CDR1 SGHRS and CDR2 YFSETQ. V was clipped by 7 bases and J by 5 bases; unmatched bases: 5. The CDR3 sequence: CASVAGGRNEQYF. In DNA form, the CDR3 reads TGCGCCAGCGTAGCGGGAGGGAGGAACGAGCAGTACTTC.

For this clone: Compared with germline, one end of the junction differs, possibly owing to a read error. V is TRBV5-3 and J is TRBJ1-1; 7 bases agree with TRBD1. TRBV5-3 is designated an ORF whose function remains uncertain. This CDR3 comprises 15 residues. Here the CDR3 reads CASSLGGSLNTEAFF. The DNA of the CDR3 is TGTGCCAGCAGCTTAGGGGGCTCCCTGAACACTGAAGCTTTCTTT.

The DNA of the CDR3 is TGTGCCAGCAGTTCTCTTCGGGGACAGGGTAACACTGAAGCTTTCTTT. Its protein is CASSSLRGQGNTEAFF. This chain connects TRBV28 to TRBJ1-1; 9 bases line up with TRBD1. The ends lost 4 bases at V and 2 bases at J; junction bases unmatched: 8. The CDR3 extends over 16 amino acids. Looked up from germline, CDR1 is MDHEN and CDR2 is SYDVKM.

The table lists this clone with a few counts. The chain joins TRBV1 to TRBJ1-1. TRBV1 is flagged as a pseudogene. The CDR3 extends over 13 amino acids. The CDR3 nucleotides are TGCACCACTCTAGCAGGCTCGAACACTGAAGCTTTCTTT. It yields the protein CTTLAGSNTEAFF.

This rearrangement joins TRBV10-1 to TRBJ2-7; 13 bases align to TRBD2. The germline V gene has CDR1 WNHNN and CDR2 SYGVQD (reference sequence). Trimming cost V 0 bases and J 5 bases; bases outside gene matches: 4. This CDR3 is 16 amino acids long. CDR3 nucleotide sequence: TGCGCCAGCAGTGAGTCCGGACTAGCGGGAGCCCACGAGCAGTACTTC. Amino acids: CASSESGLAGAHEQYF.

V gene TRBV7-9 combines with J gene TRBJ1-5; 9 bases are shared with TRBD1. The CDR3 totals 15 residues. Germline V lookup: CDR1 SEHNR, CDR2 FQNEAQ (reference sequence). Trimming removed 1 base from V and 3 bases from J; junction bases left unmatched: 1. The CDR3 here is CASSLGDRVNQPQHF. As DNA, the CDR3 is TGTGCCAGCAGCTTAGGGGACAGGGTCAATCAGCCCCAGCATTTT.

This clone has just one count. The chain recombines TRBV5-4 with TRBJ2-3, with a weak D call TRBD2 (7 bases). Germline CDR1 SGHNT, CDR2 YYREEE (reference sequence). V dropped 5 bases and J dropped 2 bases, with 18 bases sitting between them. This CDR3 comprises 16 residues. The CDR3 here is CASRFPGGEDTDTQYF. The CDR3 region has the DNA TGTGCCAGCAGGTTCCCGGGGGGCGAAGACACAGATACGCAGTATTTT.

This clone ranks as medium-sized. The V gene is TRBV7-9, the J gene TRBJ2-7; TRBD1 might be the D (6 bases). Germline CDR1 is SEHNR and CDR2 is FQNEAQ (reference sequence). The CDR3 consists of 12 residues. V was clipped by 5 bases and J by 5 bases, with 10 bases between them. CDR3 region: CASSPNRDEQYF. CDR3 bases: TGTGCCAGCAGCCCTAACAGGGACGAGCAGTACTTC.

A single count supports this clone. This rearrangement joins TRBV6-1 to TRBJ2-1; tentative D call: TRBD2 (6 bases). The germline gives CDR1 MNHNS, CDR2 SASEGT. Trimming removed 7 bases from V and 0 bases from J, with 10 bases in between. There are 14 residues in the CDR3. CDR3 sequence (DNA): TGTGCCAGCAAGGTCGGGAGCTCCTACAATGAGCAGTTCTTC. It codes for CASKVGSSYNEQFF.